The 20 T cell receptor beta chains in this list originate from one sample, sequenced in a study of T cells in Graves' hyperthyroidism and ophthalmopathy. What was amplified from RNA transcripts were TCR beta CDR3 regions. During a first-round RT-PCR of the TCR CDR3, the HTBI primer set was used. TCRdb ran MiXCR on the multiplex PCR reads and lists one entry per CDR3 protein. The table lists some 800,000 distinct CDR3 sequences, over 35% of them singletons, with approximately 8.7% in the top ten. Sequencing was performed on blood. The receptors come from a man younger than 35 with Graves' hyperthyroidism.

V is TRBV20-1 and J is TRBJ2-7; either TRBD1 or TRBD2 may fit D (5 bases each). The CDR3 contains 12 residues. V was trimmed by 6 bases and J by 0 bases, leaving 9 bases between them. Germline CDR1 is DFQATT and CDR2 is SNEGSKA (reference sequence). The CDR3 sequence is CSAGDDSYEQYF. The CDR3 bases are TGCAGTGCGGGGGACGACTCCTACGAGCAGTACTTC.

Here the CDR3 reads CASSADDATAPGANVLTF. In DNA, the CDR3 is TGTGCCAGCAGTGCGGACGACGCAACAGCCCCTGGGGCCAACGTCCTGACTTTC. The chain couples TRBV6-6 to TRBJ2-6, with D unclear. V was clipped by 5 bases and J by 2 bases, with 19 bases between them. The germline V gene has CDR1 MNHNY and CDR2 SVGAGI (reference sequence). This CDR3 has 18 amino acids.

Ten or more counts support this clonotype. CDR3 nucleotides: TGTGCCAGCAGTGAAGAGGGGCTAGCGGGGGGCGGCGACGAGCAGTACTTC. Translating gives CASSEEGLAGGGDEQYF. The chain couples TRBV2 to TRBJ2-7; the match to TRBD2 covers 11 bases. Losses at the gene ends were 1 base for V and 5 bases for J; bases not matched to a gene: 10. The CDR3 runs 17 residues. Germline V lookup: CDR1 SNHLY, CDR2 FYNNEI.

There are many counts of this clonotype. V and J are TRBV7-9 and TRBJ1-1; D is possibly TRBD1 (5 bases). The germline V gene has CDR1 SEHNR and CDR2 FQNEAQ (reference sequence). The ends were cut back, 1 base at V and 4 bases at J, with 13 bases in the middle. CDR3 size: 15 residues. CDR3 protein: CASSLEGQAGTEAFF. The CDR3 region has the DNA TGTGCCAGCAGCTTAGAGGGGCAGGCTGGCACTGAAGCTTTCTTT. The full variable domain, with the rest looked up from reference TRBV7-9 and TRBJ1-1, is DTGVSQNPRHKITKRGQNVTFRCDPISEHNRLYWYRQTLGQGPEFLTYFQNEAQLEKSRLLSDRFSAERPKGSFSTLEIQRTEQGDSAMYLCASSLEGQAGTEAFFGQGTRLTVV.

The chain is built from TRBV5-4 and TRBJ1-1; D is undetermined. With 2 bases removed from V and 0 bases from J, the gap between germline ends came to 11 bases. Germline CDR1 SGHNT, CDR2 YYREEE (reference sequence). This CDR3 is 15 amino acids long. As DNA, the CDR3 is TGTGCCAGCAGCTTAAGTGGCCCAATGAACACTGAAGCTTTCTTT. Protein: CASSLSGPMNTEAFF. Drawing the rest from reference TRBV5-4 and TRBJ1-1, the complete variable domain is ETGVTQSPTHLIKTRGQQVTLRCSSQSGHNTVSWYQQALGQGPQFIFQYYREEENGRGNFPPRFSGLQFPNYSSELNVNALELDDSALYLCASSLSGPMNTEAFFGQGTRLTVV.

In its sample, this clonotype was seen many times. V gene TRBV7-9 combines with J gene TRBJ2-7, with D perhaps assigned TRBD1 or TRBD2 (6 bases each). V dropped 11 bases and J dropped 5 bases, with 19 bases sitting between them. The CDR3 covers 13 residues. Per germline, CDR1 SEHNR and CDR2 FQNEAQ (reference sequence). The CDR3 is CASEGVRGNEQYF. The CDR3 coding sequence is TGTGCCTCCGAGGGGGTGCGGGGAAACGAGCAGTACTTC.

About this clonotype itself: This sequence may be a read error, since a much larger clone differs from it by one base. The rearrangement uses TRBV25-1 and TRBJ1-1; tentative D call: TRBD1 (5 bases). Per the germline V gene, CDR1 is MGHDK and CDR2 is SYGVNS. This CDR3 contains 15 residues. Between the trimmed V and J ends, which lost 9 bases and 4 bases, there was a span of 21 bases. The CDR3 DNA sequence: TGTGCCAGTCGGGGGTCAGGGAGTATGAGCACTGAAGCTTTCTTT. Protein product: CASRGSGSMSTEAFF.

This clonotype was counted ten times or more. CDR3 amino acids: CSATYGIGYTF. Here the CDR3 DNA reads TGCAGTGCTACCTACGGGATTGGCTACACCTTC. The chain is built from TRBV20-1 and TRBJ1-2, with no clear D. The germline V and J ends were trimmed by 4 bases and 7 bases, with 10 bases remaining between them. The CDR3 extends over 11 amino acids. Germline CDR1 reads DFQATT; CDR2 reads SNEGSKA (reference sequence).

The rearrangement joins TRBV10-3 to TRBJ2-5; 9 bases are shared with TRBD1. Germline-derived CDR1 and CDR2 are ENHRY and SYGVKD. This CDR3 contains 13 residues. V lost 10 bases and J lost 4; bases outside the gene matches: 7. CDR3 coding DNA: TGTGCCACCGGGACAGGGCTAGGAGAGACCCAGTACTTC. It is translated as CATGTGLGETQYF.

This clonotype was seen at least ten times. The chain recombines TRBV24-1 with TRBJ2-2, with a weak D call TRBD1 (5 bases). Trimming shortened V by 2 bases and J by 0 bases, and 12 bases separated the two germline ends. The length of the CDR3 is 17 residues. The V gene's germline CDR1 is KGHDR and CDR2 SFDVKD. The CDR3 here is CATSDWGAPSNTGELFF. The CDR3 DNA follows: TGTGCCACCAGTGATTGGGGCGCCCCTTCGAACACCGGGGAGCTGTTTTTT.

This clonotype was seen repeatedly, ten times or more. The chain carries TRBV19 and TRBJ1-5; D not resolved. This CDR3 comprises 15 residues. Germline V lookup: CDR1 LNHDA, CDR2 SQIVND (reference sequence). Trimming took off 3 bases at V and 4 bases at J, with 13 bases between the two ends. CDR3 residues: CASSIVTAVNQPQHF. The CDR3 DNA is TGTGCCAGTAGTATTGTAACCGCCGTGAATCAGCCCCAGCATTTT.

Here the CDR3 reads CASSLQTSNQPQHF. In DNA form, the CDR3 reads TGTGCCAGCAGCCTTCAGACTAGCAATCAGCCCCAGCATTTT. The V call is TRBV2, the J call TRBJ1-5; no clear D. With 6 bases removed from V and 0 bases from J, the gap between germline ends came to 9 bases. The V gene's germline CDR1 is SNHLY and CDR2 FYNNEI. This CDR3 contains 14 residues.

With respect to this clonotype: At one boundary the junction diverges from the germline segment, which might be a read error. The rearrangement joins TRBV5-5 to TRBJ2-7; 7 nucleotides align to TRBD2. This CDR3 comprises 16 residues. Germline CDR1 is SGHKS and CDR2 is YYEKEE (reference sequence). The CDR3 here is CASSQVASSGLYEQYF. In DNA, the CDR3 is TGCGCCAGCAGCCAAGTGGCTTCTAGCGGTCTCTACGAGCAGTACTTC.

This clonotype was detected only once. A read error is possible here, since a much larger clone lies one base away. The rearrangement joins TRBV20-1 to TRBJ2-5; D is perhaps TRBD2 (6 bases). V dropped 5 bases and J dropped 2 bases, with 12 bases sitting between them. Germline loops: CDR1 DFQATT, CDR2 SNEGSKA (reference sequence). The CDR3 runs 13 residues. CDR3 region: CSAHLALQETQYF. DNA for the CDR3: TGCAGTGCTCATCTAGCGTTGCAAGAGACCCAGTACTTC.

This chain connects TRBV12-5 to TRBJ1-1, with D possibly TRBD1 on 6 matching bases. The CDR3 runs to 13 residues. CDR1 LGHNT and CDR2 FRNRAP come from the germline V gene. The V end was cut by 1 base, the J end by 9 bases, with 12 bases between. DNA for the CDR3: TGTGCTAGTGGTTTGGAGATACAGGGTAAAGCTTTCTTT. It codes for CASGLEIQGKAFF.

Only a few counts were recorded for this clonotype. The chain couples TRBV7-9 to TRBJ2-7, with 8 bases matching TRBD1. The germline V gene encodes CDR1 SEHNR and CDR2 FQNEAQ (reference sequence). The CDR3 loop spans 14 amino acids. The ends lost 0 bases at V and 7 bases at J; junction bases unmatched: 5. The CDR3, as DNA: TGTGCCAGCAGCTTAGCACCAGGGGGCCAAGAGCAGTACTTC. The encoded protein is CASSLAPGGQEQYF.

This clonotype was detected many times. This chain joins TRBV7-3 and TRBJ1-1, with TRBD1 identical over 7 bases. V dropped 5 bases and J dropped 3; count of bases not matched to a gene: 15. Germline CDR1 SGHTA, CDR2 FQGTGA. The CDR3 has 17 residues. CDR3 coding DNA: TGTGCCAGCAGCCCATATACAATCACAGGGGATGACACTGAAGCTTTCTTT. As protein: CASSPYTITGDDTEAFF.

The V call is TRBV5-1, the J call TRBJ1-6; 10 nucleotides match TRBD1. Looked up from germline, CDR1 is SGHRS and CDR2 is YFSETQ. The CDR3 is made up of 15 amino acids. V lost 6 bases to trimming and J lost 9 bases; unmatched junction nucleotides: 9. The CDR3, as DNA: TGCGCCAGCACGACCGGGACAGGGGTTGGTTCACCCCTCCACTTT. This translates into CASTTGTGVGSPLHF.

In regard to this clonotype: One end of the junction varies from germline; a read error may be responsible. The chain uses TRBV7-9 and TRBJ1-1, with D tentatively TRBD1 (6 bases). CDR3 length: 15 residues. In germline, CDR1 is SEHNR, CDR2 FQNEAQ (reference sequence). The CDR3 region is CASSQANRATTEAFF. CDR3 nucleotide sequence: TGCGCCAGCAGCCAAGCAAACAGGGCGACCACTGAAGCTTTCTTT.

Turning to this clonotype: The CDR3 does not close with the conserved phenylalanine or tryptophan, likely indicating a read error. The gene calls are TRBV29-1 and TRBJ1-1; 7 positions agree with TRBD1. With 7 bases clipped from V and 8 bases from J, the junction kept 13 bases outside the gene matches. Germline V gene data show CDR1 as SQVTM and CDR2 as ANQGSEA. CDR3 length: 13 amino acids. This CDR3 is CSADTGDRPEAFL. Written as DNA, the CDR3 is TGCAGCGCCGATACAGGGGATCGTCCCGAAGCTTTCCTT.